The rows below give T cell receptor beta chains drawn from one sample of a study of blood T cells in healthy people across ages. Each CDR3 protein gets one entry after TCRdb re-called the 5' RACE reads with MiXCR. The sample records some 940,000 distinct CDR3 sequences, almost 30% being singletons. These data also formed part of another study, on T cells of mothers and their children.

Sequencing was done on a sample of blood. These receptors were collected from a woman aged 40 to 50 in good health. Each CDR3 is given with its conserved first and last residue. The D gene is left open where the match is weak.

v_call	d_call	j_call	cdr3_aa
TRBV5-1	.	TRBJ2-7	CASSLQAASKYEQYF
TRBV28	.	TRBJ1-6	CASRGWQGENNSPLHF
TRBV6-2/TRBV6-3	.	TRBJ1-2	CASSYPLGGTNYGYTF
TRBV6-5	TRBD1	TRBJ2-1	CASSYSMWGQGYNEQFF
TRBV10-3	.	TRBJ2-7	CAISESSTGQYF
TRBV5-1	.	TRBJ1-2	CASSLETVFGYTF
TRBV28	.	TRBJ2-5	CASSLPMYQETQYF
TRBV6-2/TRBV6-3	.	TRBJ2-1	CASSSLTRDNALRNEQFF
TRBV5-1	TRBD1	TRBJ1-2	CASSLDRGLRGYTF
TRBV10-3	TRBD2	TRBJ2-3	CAISERGRTSATDTQYF
TRBV18	TRBD2	TRBJ2-1	CASSPPGLAYNEQFF
TRBV7-7	.	TRBJ2-1	CASSYSVGPSAISPTEYGGEQFF
TRBV19	.	TRBJ2-1	CASSRSALWRGNSYNEQFF
TRBV4-3	.	TRBJ2-7	CASSQGTGISYEQYF
TRBV4-3	.	TRBJ2-3	CASSQVKGGSGTDTQYF
TRBV19	TRBD2	TRBJ2-1	CASSIAASGGADEQFF
TRBV3-1	.	TRBJ1-1	CASTRGKMNTEAFF
TRBV7-9	.	TRBJ2-1	CASSTVKRGKNPYEQFF
TRBV12-3/TRBV12-4	.	TRBJ2-1	CASSPNPRAYNEQFF
TRBV6-2/TRBV6-3	.	TRBJ2-3	CASSWERTSTDTQYF
TRBV28	TRBD1	TRBJ2-6	CVSSDPRGQMFSGANVLTF
TRBV4-1	TRBD1	TRBJ1-5	CASSQEGGPRGQPQHF
TRBV4-1	.	TRBJ2-7	CASSQAIAQGYEQYF
TRBV7-9	.	TRBJ1-2	CASSLGNPDTTNYGYTF
TRBV6-6	.	TRBJ1-3	CASTHPIGNTTYF
TRBV3-1	TRBD1	TRBJ1-2	CASSQEDGGQAYGYTF
TRBV6-6	TRBD2	TRBJ2-5	CASRGLAGGSKETQYF
TRBV4-1	.	TRBJ2-7	CASSQDPSIYEQYF
TRBV5-1	TRBD1	TRBJ2-4	CASSLTGGEGHIQYF
TRBV15	.	TRBJ2-5	CATSREHLSGAGYQETQYF
TRBV20-1	TRBD1	TRBJ1-2	CSAPTGDSGYAYTF